This T cell receptor (beta chain) was recorded in a study of monozygotic twins with inflammatory bowel disease. Study-level points and caveats: Distinct T cell subtypes could not be told apart. The study found lower TCRbeta diversity (inverse Simpson) in IBD patients than in healthy co-twins.

Each CDR3 protein gets one entry in TCRdb, which reprocessed the 5' RACE reads and gives no DNA. The sample data list about 300,000 distinct CDR3 sequences. Per donor, under 3 ml of blood was collected and frozen. For this clonotype: As yet, its antigen is unknown.

Sequences were obtained from blood. The sequence came from a human donor with ulcerative colitis or Crohn's disease, or a healthy co-twin of an affected twin (not recorded which).

CDR3 loop: CASSSTSGGPEQFF. J is TRBJ2-1 and V is TRBV4-1; with no DNA, the TCRdb D assignment of TRBD2 cannot be verified. From germline, CDR1 is MGHRA and CDR2 YSYEKL. The CDR3 has 14 residues.